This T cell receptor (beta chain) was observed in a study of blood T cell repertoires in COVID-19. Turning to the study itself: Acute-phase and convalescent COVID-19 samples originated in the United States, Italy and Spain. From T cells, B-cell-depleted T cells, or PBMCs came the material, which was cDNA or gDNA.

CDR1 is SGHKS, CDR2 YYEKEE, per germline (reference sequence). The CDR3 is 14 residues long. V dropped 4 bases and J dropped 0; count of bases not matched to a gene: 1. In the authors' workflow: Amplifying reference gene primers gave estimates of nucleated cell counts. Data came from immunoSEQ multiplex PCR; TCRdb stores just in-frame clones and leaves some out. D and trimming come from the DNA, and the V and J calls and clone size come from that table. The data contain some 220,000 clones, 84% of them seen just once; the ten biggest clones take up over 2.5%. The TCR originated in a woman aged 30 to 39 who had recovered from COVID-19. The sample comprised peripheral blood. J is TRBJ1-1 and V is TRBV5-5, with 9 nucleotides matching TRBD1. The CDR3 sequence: CASSGQGLNTEAFF. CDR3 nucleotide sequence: TGTGCCAGCAGCGGACAGGGGTTGAACACTGAAGCTTTCTTT.